The clone carrying this T cell receptor beta chain has only a few counts. This sample stems from a study of blood T cell repertoires in COVID-19. Study-level information: Spain, Italy and the United States supplied samples that represented acute and convalescent COVID-19. T cells, B-cell-depleted T cells, or PBMCs provided the cDNA or gDNA that served as material.

The CDR3 runs 14 residues. Trimming cost V 10 bases and J 3 bases; bases outside gene matches: 7. The germline gives CDR1 ENHRY, CDR2 SYGVKD. In the source study's methods: Amplified reference gene primers provided the basis for estimating nucleated cell counts. The method was immunoSEQ multiplex PCR; TCRdb's version includes in-frame clones alone and lacks a portion of them. V and J calls and clone size are copied from that table; D and trimming were computed from the DNA. The sample carries 60,000 to 65,000 clones, over 65% recorded once. This TCR came from a man in his 60s with COVID-19, enrolled during active disease. The chain combines TRBV10-3 with TRBJ2-2, with TRBD2 matching over 8 bases. The sequenced sample consisted of peripheral blood. CDR3 protein: CATESGSYTGELFF. As DNA, the CDR3 is TGTGCCACCGAGAGCGGGAGTTACACCGGGGAGCTGTTTTTT.